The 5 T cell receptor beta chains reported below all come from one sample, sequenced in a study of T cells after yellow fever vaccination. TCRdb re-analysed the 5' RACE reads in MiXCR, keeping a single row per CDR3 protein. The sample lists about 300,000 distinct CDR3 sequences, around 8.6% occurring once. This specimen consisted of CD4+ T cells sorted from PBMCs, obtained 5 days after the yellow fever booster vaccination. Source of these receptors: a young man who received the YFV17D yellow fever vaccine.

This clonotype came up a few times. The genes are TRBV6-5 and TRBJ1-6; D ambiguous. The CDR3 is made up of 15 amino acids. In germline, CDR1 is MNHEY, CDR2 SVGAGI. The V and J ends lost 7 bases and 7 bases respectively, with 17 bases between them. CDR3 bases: TGTGCCAGCAAAATATCGGCAGGCTCGAATTCACCCCTCCACTTT. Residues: CASKISAGSNSPLHF.

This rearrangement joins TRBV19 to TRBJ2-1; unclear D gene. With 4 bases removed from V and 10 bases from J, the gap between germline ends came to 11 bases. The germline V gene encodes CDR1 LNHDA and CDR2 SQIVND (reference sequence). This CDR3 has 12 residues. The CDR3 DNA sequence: TGTGCCAGTAGTAACCCGGCTGGCGAGCAGTTCTTC. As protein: CASSNPAGEQFF. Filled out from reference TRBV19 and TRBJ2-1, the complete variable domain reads DGGITQSPKYLFRKEGQNVTLSCEQNLNHDAMYWYRQDPGQGLRLIYYSQIVNDFQKGDIAEGYSVSREKKESFPLTVTSAQKNPTAFYLCASSNPAGEQFFGPGTRLTVL.

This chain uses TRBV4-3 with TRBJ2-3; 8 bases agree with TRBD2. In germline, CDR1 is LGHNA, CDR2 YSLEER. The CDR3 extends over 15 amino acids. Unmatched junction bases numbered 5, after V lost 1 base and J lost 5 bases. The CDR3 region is CASSQGRGARDTQYF. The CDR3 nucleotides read TGCGCCAGCAGCCAAGGGCGGGGGGCGAGAGATACGCAGTATTTT.

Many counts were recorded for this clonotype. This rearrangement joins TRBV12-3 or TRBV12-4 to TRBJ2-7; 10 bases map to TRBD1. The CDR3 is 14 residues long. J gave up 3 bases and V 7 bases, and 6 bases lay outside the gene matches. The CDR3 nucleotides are TGTGCCAGCACCCGAGGGGACAGGGGCTACGAGCAGTACTTC. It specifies CASTRGDRGYEQYF.

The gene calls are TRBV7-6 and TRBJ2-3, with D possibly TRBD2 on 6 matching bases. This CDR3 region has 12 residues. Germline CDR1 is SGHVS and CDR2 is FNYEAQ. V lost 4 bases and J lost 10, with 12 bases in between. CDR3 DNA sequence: TGTGCCAGCAGCTCGGACGGGAGACCGCAGTATTTT. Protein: CASSSDGRPQYF.